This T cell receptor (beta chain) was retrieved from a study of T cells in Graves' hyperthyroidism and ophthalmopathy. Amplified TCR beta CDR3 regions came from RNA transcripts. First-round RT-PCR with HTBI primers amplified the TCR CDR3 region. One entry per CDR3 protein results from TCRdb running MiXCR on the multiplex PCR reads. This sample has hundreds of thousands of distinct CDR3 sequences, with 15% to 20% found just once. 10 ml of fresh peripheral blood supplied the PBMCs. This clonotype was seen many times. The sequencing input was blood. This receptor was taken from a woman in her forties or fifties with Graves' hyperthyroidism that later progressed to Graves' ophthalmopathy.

The CDR3 region is CASTAGRNTEAFF. In DNA, the CDR3 is TGTGCCAGCACCGCGGGGAGGAACACTGAAGCTTTCTTT. The gene calls are TRBV6-2 or TRBV6-3 and TRBJ1-1, with no clear D. This CDR3 is built from 13 residues. V was cut by 7 bases and J by 1 base, with 10 bases left in between. Germline CDR1 and CDR2: MNHEY and SVGEGT.